This is a list of T cell receptor beta chains from one sample in a study of blood T cell repertoires in COVID-19. Measured with immunoSEQ multiplex PCR; TCRdb has only the in-frame clones, and not every one. This sample has 95,000 to 100,000 clones; around 85% occur once, and the top ten carry about 1.8%. Sequenced material: peripheral blood. The receptors were sampled from an older woman with active or convalescent COVID-19. CDR3s include the opening cysteine and the closing phenylalanine or tryptophan. The D gene is left open where the match is weak. Size is omitted from some rows. Given values are once, few, many or a class for expanded clones.

V gene	J gene	D gene	clone size	CDR3 protein	CDR3 DNA
TRBV19	TRBJ2-1	TRBD2	-	CASSRGSASGSRNEQFF	TGTGCCAGTAGTAGAGGGTCGGCTAGCGGGAGTAGGAATGAGCAGTTCTTC
TRBV5-1	TRBJ1-1	-	-	CASSLGVTGYTEAFF	TGCGCCAGCAGCTTGGGAGTCACGGGTTACACTGAAGCTTTCTTT
TRBV10-3	TRBJ2-2	-	-	CAISESWTFGGSKNTGELFF	TGTGCCATCAGTGAGTCGTGGACCTTCGGAGGGAGTAAGAACACCGGGGAGCTGTTTTTT
TRBV10-3	TRBJ2-6	-	-	CAINEGRSAGANVLTF	TGTGCCATCAACGAGGGCCGTAGTGCAGGGGCCAACGTCCTGACTTTC
TRBV7-2	TRBJ2-1	TRBD2	once	CASSLVAGGKYNEQFF	TGTGCCAGCAGCTTAGTGGCGGGGGGGAAATACAATGAGCAGTTCTTC
TRBV7-2	TRBJ1-1	-	-	CASSLSSFRMNTEAFF	TGTGCCAGCAGCTTATCTAGTTTTCGGATGAACACTGAAGCTTTCTTT
TRBV21-1	TRBJ2-6	-	-	CARPGDRFSGANVLTF	TGTGCCAGGCCCGGGGACAGATTCTCTGGGGCCAACGTCCTGACTTTC
TRBV19	TRBJ2-5	-	once	CASSGLLQETQYF	TGTGCCAGTTCAGGTTTACTCCAAGAGACCCAGTACTTC
TRBV5-1	TRBJ2-5	-	once	CASRLQGPIQETQYF	TGCGCCAGCAGATTGCAGGGGCCAATCCAAGAGACCCAGTACTTC
TRBV5-6	TRBJ1-4	-	once	CASSFRNRATNEKLFF	TGTGCCAGCAGCTTTCGGAACAGGGCAACTAATGAAAAACTGTTTTTT
TRBV5-1	TRBJ2-5	TRBD2	-	CASSLGPQAGGMETQYF	TGCGCCAGCAGCTTAGGTCCCCAAGCGGGGGGTATGGAGACCCAGTACTTC
TRBV7-8	TRBJ2-1	TRBD2	few	CASSLGTSGSPWFRNEQFF	TGTGCCAGCAGCTTAGGAACTAGCGGGAGTCCCTGGTTTCGTAATGAGCAGTTCTTC
TRBV5-1	TRBJ2-1	TRBD2	once	CASSPTAGGFDEQFF	TGCGCCAGCAGCCCCACCGCGGGAGGGTTTGATGAGCAGTTCTTC
TRBV5-1	TRBJ2-1	TRBD2	-	CASSRGLAGGNYNEQFF	TGCGCCAGCAGCCGAGGACTAGCGGGGGGGAACTACAATGAGCAGTTCTTC
TRBV7-2	TRBJ1-1	-	-	CASSLLQVNTEAFF	TGTGCCAGCAGCTTACTGCAGGTGAACACTGAAGCTTTCTTT
TRBV6-6	TRBJ2-7	-	-	CASRAGTQEQYF	TGTGCCAGCAGGGCCGGGACACAAGAACAGTACTTC
TRBV5-8	TRBJ1-1	-	-	CASSKYMGDTEAFF	TGTGCCAGCAGCAAATACATGGGAGACACTGAAGCTTTCTTT
TRBV24-1	TRBJ2-1	TRBD2	-	CATSDFSGRSRNEQFF	TGTGCCACCAGTGATTTTAGCGGGAGATCCCGCAATGAGCAGTTCTTC
TRBV6-6	TRBJ1-6	-	few	CASRRQEYNSPLHF	TGTGCCAGCAGGAGACAGGAATATAATTCACCCCTCCACTTT
TRBV10-3	TRBJ2-1	-	-	CAISGGGSSYNEQFF	TGTGCCATCAGTGGGGGTGGGAGCTCCTACAATGAGCAGTTCTTC
TRBV7-9	TRBJ2-3	-	-	CASSSTGWRTDTQYF	TGTGCCAGCAGCTCCACAGGGTGGAGGACAGATACGCAGTATTTT
TRBV20-1	TRBJ2-1	TRBD2	once	CSASSRAGGTYNEQFF	TGCAGTGCTAGTTCCCGGGCGGGAGGCACCTACAATGAGCAGTTCTTC
TRBV5-6	TRBJ1-1	TRBD1	few	CASSLTTGDTEAFF	TGTGCCAGCAGCTTAACGACAGGGGACACTGAAGCTTTCTTT
TRBV28	TRBJ1-1	-	once	CASSLSGPNTEAFF	TGTGCCAGCAGTTTATCCGGTCCGAACACTGAAGCTTTCTTT
TRBV19	TRBJ1-5	-	-	CASSINSVNQPQHF	TGTGCCAGTAGTATTAACAGTGTAAATCAGCCCCAGCATTTT
TRBV28	TRBJ2-1	-	-	CASSFLIAPVQFF	TGTGCCAGCAGTTTCCTTATCGCCCCGGTGCAGTTCTTC
TRBV9	TRBJ1-2	-	-	CASSVVSRGADGYTF	TGTGCCAGCAGCGTAGTTTCGCGGGGGGCTGATGGCTACACCTTC
TRBV5-1	TRBJ2-5	TRBD2	-	CASSRTSGGKETQYF	TGCGCCAGCAGCCGGACTAGCGGGGGGAAGGAGACCCAGTACTTC